This is a list of T cell receptor beta chains from one sample in a study of CD4 T cells in relation to SARS-CoV-2 and coronaviruses. Profiled with immunoSEQ multiplex PCR; TCRdb holds only in-frame clones, not every one. The table has tens of thousands of clones, over 70% seen once; the top ten hold over 2.5%. These receptors have no identified antigens. Material for sequencing was memory CD4+ T cells from PBMCs, cultured in vitro. The receptors originated from an adult with COVID-19. CDR3s include the opening cysteine and the closing phenylalanine or tryptophan.

J | V | CDR3
TRBJ2-5 | TRBV28 | CATLRRPIGRRWRPGEETQYF
TRBJ2-1 | TRBV9 | CASSVEAGSNEQFF
TRBJ2-1 | TRBV6-5 | CASMGPRNNEQFF
TRBJ2-5 | TRBV28 | CASSSITGYQETQYF
TRBJ1-1 | TRBV4-1 | CASSQVGTGATEAFF
TRBJ2-1 | TRBV6-5 | CASSYTGGEQFF
TRBJ1-2 | TRBV28 | CASSRGTGGTNYGYTF
TRBJ2-1 | TRBV7-9 | CASSSYPTGHANEQFF
TRBJ2-2 | TRBV7-2 | CASSSIAGVNTGELFF
TRBJ2-1 | TRBV11-3 | CASSLSSGRGYNEQFF
TRBJ2-3 | TRBV2 | CASNLADTQYF
TRBJ2-5 | TRBV29-1 | CSVETGQETQYF
TRBJ1-6 | TRBV30 | CAWRDRGRLNSPLHF
TRBJ2-2 | TRBV9 | CASSGGQGQSANTGELFF
TRBJ2-3 | TRBV11-2 | CASSTAAGITDTQYF
TRBJ1-4 | TRBV2 | CASSLQGAGANEKLFF